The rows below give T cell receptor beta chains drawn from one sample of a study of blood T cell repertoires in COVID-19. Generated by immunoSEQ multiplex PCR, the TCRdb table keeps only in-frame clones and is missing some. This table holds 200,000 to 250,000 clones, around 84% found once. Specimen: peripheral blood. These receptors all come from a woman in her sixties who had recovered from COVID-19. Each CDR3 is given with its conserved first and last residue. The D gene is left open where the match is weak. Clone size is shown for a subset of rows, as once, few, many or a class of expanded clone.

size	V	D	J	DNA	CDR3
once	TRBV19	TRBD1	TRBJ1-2	TGTGCCAGTAGCGACAGGGCTTGGGGCTACACCTTC	CASSDRAWGYTF
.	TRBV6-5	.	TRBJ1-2	TGTGCCAGCAGTTATATTGCGGCCAACTATGGCTACACCTTC	CASSYIAANYGYTF
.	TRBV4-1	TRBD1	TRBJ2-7	TGCGCCAGCAGCCAAGTGGAGGACAGGAGAAAGTACTTC	CASSQVEDRRKYF
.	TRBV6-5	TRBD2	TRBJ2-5	TGTGCCAGCCGACTAGCGGGGACGCCCGGGGCCCAGTACTTC	CASRLAGTPGAQYF
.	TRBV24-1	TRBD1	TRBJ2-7	TGTGCCACCAGAGTCAGGGGGCGCCTCATTTCCTACGAGCAGTACTTC	CATRVRGRLISYEQYF
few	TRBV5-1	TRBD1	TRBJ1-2	TGCGCCAGCAGCGGGGGTTCCGGGACAGCCCATATCGACTATGGCTACACCTTC	CASSGGSGTAHIDYGYTF
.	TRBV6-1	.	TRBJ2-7	TGTGCCAGCAGTGAGACAGTGTACGAGCAGTACTTC	CASSETVYEQYF
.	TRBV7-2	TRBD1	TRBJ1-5	TGTGCCAGCAGCCTGACAGGGGGCGCAAGGGGGGATCAGCCCCAGCATTTT	CASSLTGGARGDQPQHF
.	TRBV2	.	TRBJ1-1	TGTGCCAGCACCGAGCAGGGCCCGAACACTGAAGCTTTCTTT	CASTEQGPNTEAFF
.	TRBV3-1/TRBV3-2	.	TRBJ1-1	TGTGCCAGCAGCCAAGCTTCGACAGTTGAAGCTTTCTTT	CASSQASTVEAFF
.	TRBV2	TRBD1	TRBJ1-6	TGTGCCAGCAAATATACAGGGGAAGGTTCACCCCTCCACTTT	CASKYTGEGSPLHF
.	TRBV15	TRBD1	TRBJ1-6	TGTGCCACCAGCAGAGAACAGGGGGCCTCCTATAATTCACCCCTCCACTTT	CATSREQGASYNSPLHF
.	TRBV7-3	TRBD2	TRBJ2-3	TGTGCCAGCAGCTTCGGGACTAGCGGTCGCACAGATACGCAGTATTTT	CASSFGTSGRTDTQYF
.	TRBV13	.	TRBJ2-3	TGTGCCAGCAGCTTAGGGCTAGCCGTAGATACGCAGTATTTT	CASSLGLAVDTQYF
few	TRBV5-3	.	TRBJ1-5	TGTGCCAGAAGCCCCGCGGGCCAGCACCAGTATCAGCCCCAGCATTTT	CARSPAGQHQYQPQHF
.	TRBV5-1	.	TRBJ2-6	TGCGCCAGCAGCTTGTCCAGGTTAACCTCTGGGGCCAACGTCCTGACTTTC	CASSLSRLTSGANVLTF
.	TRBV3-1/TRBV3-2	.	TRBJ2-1	TGTGCCAGCAGTTCACTACCCCCTTACAATGAGCAGTTCTTC	CASSSLPPYNEQFF
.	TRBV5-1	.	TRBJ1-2	TGCGCCAGCAACGGGGGGACCTCTAACTATGGCTACACCTTC	CASNGGTSNYGYTF
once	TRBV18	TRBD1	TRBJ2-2	TGTGCCAGCTCACTGGACAGGGGGACCACCGGGGAGCTGTTTTTT	CASSLDRGTTGELFF
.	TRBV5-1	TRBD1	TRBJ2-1	TGCGCCAGCAGCGCCGACAGGGGAATCTACAATGAGCAGTTCTTC	CASSADRGIYNEQFF
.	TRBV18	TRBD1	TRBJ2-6	TGTGCCAGCTCACTCACCATAGCAGACAGGGGTACCGGGGCCAACGTCCTGACTTTC	CASSLTIADRGTGANVLTF
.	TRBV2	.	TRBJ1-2	TGTGCCAGCAGCCGAAGCAACTATGGCTACACCTTC	CASSRSNYGYTF
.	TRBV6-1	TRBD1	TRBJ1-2	TGTGCCAGCAGTGAAGAGGGAACCGGGACAGGGGTGTATGGCTATGGCTACACCTTC	CASSEEGTGTGVYGYGYTF
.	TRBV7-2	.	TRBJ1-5	TGTGCCAGCAGCTTGAGCAGGGATCAGCCCCAGCATTTT	CASSLSRDQPQHF
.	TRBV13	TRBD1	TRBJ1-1	TGTGCCAGCAGCTTATGGGGACAGGGTAGTGGATTTGAAGCTTTCTTT	CASSLWGQGSGFEAFF
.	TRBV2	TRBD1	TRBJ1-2	TGTGCCACCGAACAGGGGGCTGTCTATGGCTACACCTTC	CATEQGAVYGYTF
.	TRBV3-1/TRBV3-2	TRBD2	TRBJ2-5	TGTGCCAGCAGCCAATTGAAACTAGCGGGGGGGCTTCAAGAGACCCAGTACTTC	CASSQLKLAGGLQETQYF
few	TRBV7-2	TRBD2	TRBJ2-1	TGTGCCAGCAGCTTAGTTTCGGGGGGGTCGAATGAGCAGTTCTTC	CASSLVSGGSNEQFF
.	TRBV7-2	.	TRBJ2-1	TGTGCCAGCAGCTTGTCTAGGAGGGAGCAGTTCTTC	CASSLSRREQFF
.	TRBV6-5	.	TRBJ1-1	TGTGCCAGCACTATGGGACTTATGAACACTGAAGCTTTCTTT	CASTMGLMNTEAFF
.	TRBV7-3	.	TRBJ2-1	TGTGCCAGCAGCTTAGAGGCGGTCCTCTACAATGAGCAGTTCTTC	CASSLEAVLYNEQFF
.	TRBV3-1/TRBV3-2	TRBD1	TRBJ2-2	TGTGCCAGCAGCCACCTCGGGACAGGGTTTGCGAACACCGGGGAGCTGTTTTTT	CASSHLGTGFANTGELFF
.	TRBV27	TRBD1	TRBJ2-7	TGTGCCAGCTCGACAGGGGCCAACGAGCAGTACTTC	CASSTGANEQYF
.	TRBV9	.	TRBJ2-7	TGTGCCAGCAGCGTAGTTTCAGGGCGCGAGCAGTACTTC	CASSVVSGREQYF
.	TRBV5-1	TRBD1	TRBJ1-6	TGCGCCAGCAGCCCCCAGATGAGGGGGCTAGCCTATAATTCACCCCTCCACTTT	CASSPQMRGLAYNSPLHF
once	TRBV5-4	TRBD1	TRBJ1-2	TGTGCCAGCAACAAAAATGGGGGGACAGGACATGGCTACACCTTC	CASNKNGGTGHGYTF
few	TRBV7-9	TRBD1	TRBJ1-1	TGTGCCAGCAGCCCGGGACAGGGGTCGAGGAACACTGAAGCTTTCTTT	CASSPGQGSRNTEAFF
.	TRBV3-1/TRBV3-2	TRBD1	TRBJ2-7	TGTGCCAGCAGCCAAGGGGCAGGGGGCATCGAGCAGTACTTC	CASSQGAGGIEQYF
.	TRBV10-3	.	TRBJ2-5	TGTGCCATCAGAGCCCAAGAGACCCAGTACTTC	CAIRAQETQYF
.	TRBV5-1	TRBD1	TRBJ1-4	TGCGCCAGCAGCTTGGAGACAGGGGGTTACGAAAAACTGTTTTTT	CASSLETGGYEKLFF
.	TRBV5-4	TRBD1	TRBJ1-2	TGTGCCAGCAGCTCCGGGACAGGGCCCTACACCTTC	CASSSGTGPYTF
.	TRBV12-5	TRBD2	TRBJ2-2	TGTGCTAGTGGTTTGGCAAAAGGACTAGCGGGTAACACCGGGGAGCTGTTTTTT	CASGLAKGLAGNTGELFF
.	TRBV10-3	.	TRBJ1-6	TGTGCCATCAGTGAGGCGGTGAATAATTCACCCCTCCACTTT	CAISEAVNNSPLHF
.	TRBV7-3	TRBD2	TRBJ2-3	TGTGCCAGCAGCCCTAGCGGGGGGGGCGCAGATACGCAGTATTTT	CASSPSGGGADTQYF
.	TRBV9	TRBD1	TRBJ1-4	TGTGCCAGCAGCGTGGATCGGACAGGGAGACTGTTTTTT	CASSVDRTGRLFF
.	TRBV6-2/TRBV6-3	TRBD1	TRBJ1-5	TGTGCCAGCAGTCGGGACAGGGGTGGCAATCAGCCCCAGCATTTT	CASSRDRGGNQPQHF
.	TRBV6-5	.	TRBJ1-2	TGTGCCAGCAGTTACAGCAGGCAAAATGGCTACACCTTC	CASSYSRQNGYTF